This TCR beta chain was sequenced for a study of beta chain features in type 1 diabetes. Study overall: Age, gender, cell numbers and subset yield matched between patients and controls. Study-level points and caveats: Lower insertion and higher deletion counts appeared at VDJ junctions in type 1 diabetes patients. Naive, central memory and Treg TCRB repertoires appeared more alike in patients than in healthy donors. Whether HLA type affects TCRB rearrangement stayed undetermined in the present work.

Expressed TCRB transcripts were sequenced because the isolated RNA had all been reverse transcribed beforehand. TCRdb keeps only in-frame clones here, not all; method: immunoSEQ multiplex PCR. This sample carries over 700,000 clones, 17% of them seen once, and the ten largest clones take 0.02% to 0.03%. With respect to this clone: Its antigen is undetermined.

This CDR3 comprises 13 residues. From germline, CDR1 is LNHDA and CDR2 SQIVND (reference sequence). V lost 4 bases, J lost 2 bases, and 9 bases lay in between. The sequenced sample was naive CD4+ T cells from blood. The chain uses TRBV19 and TRBJ2-7, with a weak D call TRBD1 (6 bases). The source of this sequence is a woman younger than 35 in good health. The DNA of the CDR3 is TGTGCCAGTAGTAAGGGGGAACCCTACGAGCAGTACTTC. Translation gives CASSKGEPYEQYF.